Sequencing of this T cell receptor beta chain was carried out in a study of PD-1 blockade in classical Hodgkin lymphoma (TCRdb year 2020). For the study in its entirety: Nivolumab dosing was 3 mg/kg intravenously every 2 weeks, continuing until either disease progression or unacceptable toxicity. The study used CyTOF and TCR beta sequencing to define a peripheral blood immune signature of response to PD-1 blockade in classical Hodgkin lymphoma.

What the study reported, not specific to this receptor: Baseline TCR diversity was reported to be lower in newly diagnosed patients than in healthy donors, and even lower in relapsed/refractory patients. The study was limited to a single clinical trial cohort, and causes of repertoire differences, possibly disease activity or prior therapy, remained undefined. Trial patients achieving complete response had baseline diversity similar to newly diagnosed patients, whereas partial responders and progressors had significantly lower diversity. CD4+ but not CD8+ TCR diversity rose significantly by C4D1 (p=0.0027 vs p=0.16), most apparent in complete responders (p=0.02). Diversity was lower in patients who began nivolumab less than 1 year after ASCT, so these patients were left out of later analyses to avoid confounding by immune reconstitution.

Measured from the cysteine to the phenylalanine, the CDR3 is 13 residues long. The DNA shown is the 39-base CDR3, in frame from base 1. The CDR1 and CDR2 encoded by the germline V gene are SGHTA and FQGTGA. Deletion took 5 bases off V and 5 bases off J, with a span of 12 bases between the germline ends. Comments on this clone: Its specific antigen is unknown. One base away there is no much larger clone; base qualities are not given.

Genomic DNA was extracted with the Qiagen DNeasy kit from unsorted PBMCs and from negatively selected CD4+ and CD8+ fractions. Amplification of TCR beta CDR3 regions was done by immunoSEQ multiplex PCR with primers that anneal to V and J segments. Amplification bias was minimized using a synthetic immune receptor repertoire, and residual bias was removed computationally after sequencing. In the original analysis: Custom Python scripts were used to quantify repertoire diversity as the Shannon entropy index. Unsorted, CD4+ and CD8+ repertoires were analyzed separately, except in combined analyses where CD4+ and CD8+ sequences were merged in silico. Clonal expansion was defined as a frequency increase of at least 2-fold after treatment compared with C1D1, and clones undetected at baseline were assigned a pseudocount of 0.5. Singleton clones were defined as clones with 0 or 1 copy at C1D1, and non-singleton clones were defined as clones with 2 or more copies. Clones expanded in unsorted samples were assigned a CD4+, CD8+ or unknown annotation through matching of protein sequences in sorted samples from the same patient. Wilcoxon tests on paired samples were used to test changes in diversity from C1D1 to C4D1. TCRdb carries this immuneACCESS record with in-frame sequences only. Its versions omit some clonotypes, under half of them owing to an unresolved V gene in the studies checked, with the rest unexplained. The V and J calls and the clone size are those of that table, but D and trimming were determined from the DNA. The sample contains about 36,000 clones, approximately 70% of them found a single time. In total, the top ten clones hold around 14% of the sample.

This sample's time point label indicates: cycle 2 day 1 (C2D1) of nivolumab. Every trial patient had relapsed following autologous stem cell transplantation, and prior brentuximab vedotin exposure was what differed among cohorts A, B and C. The trial cohort was composed of approximately 60 patients with relapsed/refractory classical Hodgkin lymphoma, for whom complete response, partial response or progressive disease was recorded as best overall response. Single-agent nivolumab was administered to trial patients in the multi-cohort phase II CheckMate 205 trial. An independent review committee assessed best overall response by applying the 2007 International Working Group response criteria. Trial PBMCs were collected just before the start of nivolumab (C1D1) and during therapy at cycle 2 day 1 and cycle 4 day 1. Peripheral blood was collected in 8 mL Vacutainer Cell Preparation Tubes, from which PBMCs were isolated by centrifugation and then cryopreserved.

This receptor chain uses TRBV7-3 and TRBJ1-1, and perhaps TRBD1 as D gene, on 5 matching bases. The clonotype originates from a human donor with classical Hodgkin lymphoma. Sequences were derived from peripheral blood mononuclear cells (PBMCs), sampled before the second cycle of nivolumab. The CDR3 in this case is CASSDMRGTEAFF. The DNA sequence is TGTGCCAGCAGCGATATGCGGGGGACTGAAGCTTTCTTT.